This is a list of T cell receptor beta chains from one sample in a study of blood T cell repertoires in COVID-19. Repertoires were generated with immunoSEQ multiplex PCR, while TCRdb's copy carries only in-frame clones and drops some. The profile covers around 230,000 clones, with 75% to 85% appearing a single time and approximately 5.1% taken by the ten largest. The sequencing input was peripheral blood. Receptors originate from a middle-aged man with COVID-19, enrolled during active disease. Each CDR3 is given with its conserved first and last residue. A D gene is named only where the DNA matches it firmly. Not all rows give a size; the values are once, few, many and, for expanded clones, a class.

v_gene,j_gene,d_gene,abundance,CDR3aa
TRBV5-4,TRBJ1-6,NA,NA,CASSWARGGYNSPLHF
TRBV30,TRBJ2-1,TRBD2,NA,CAWTPGTMLNNEQFF
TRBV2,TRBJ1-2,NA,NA,CASTRGATNYGYTF
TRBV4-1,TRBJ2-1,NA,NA,CASSQEHYSYNEQFF
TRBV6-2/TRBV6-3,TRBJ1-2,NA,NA,CASSSLTYGQRNYGYTF
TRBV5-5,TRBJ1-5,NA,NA,CASSSSAGLLDNQPQHF
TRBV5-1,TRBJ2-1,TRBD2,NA,CASSLGTSGGYSYNEQFF
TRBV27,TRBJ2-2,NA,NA,CASSPAGRNTGELFF
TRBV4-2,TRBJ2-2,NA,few,CASSHGLTGELFF
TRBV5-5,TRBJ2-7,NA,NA,CASSRRAGGSYEQYF
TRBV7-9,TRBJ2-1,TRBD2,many,CASSPGTSGGASYNEQFF
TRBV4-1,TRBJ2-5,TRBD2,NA,CASSQTTETSGAAQETQYF
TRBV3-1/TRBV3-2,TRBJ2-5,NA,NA,CASSHLAYQETQYF
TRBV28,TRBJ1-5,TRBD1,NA,CASTLGTGDNQPQHF
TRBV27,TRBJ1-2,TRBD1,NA,CASSLRGQGLKGYTF
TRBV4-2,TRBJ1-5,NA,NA,CASSQAGRPNQPQHF
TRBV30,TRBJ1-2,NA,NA,CAWSVDRSHGGYTF
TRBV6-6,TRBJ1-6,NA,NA,CASTPDSWTLHF
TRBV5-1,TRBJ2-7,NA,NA,CASSLDRAYEQYF